The entry that follows covers one TCR beta chain sequence. Its antigen is not known. The sample is drawn from a study of graft-versus-host responses after intestinal transplantation. Study details: Each of the recipients got a multivisceral, liver-intestinal, or isolated intestinal transplant. Anti-thymocyte globulin induction preceded about 3 years of tacrolimus and steroid maintenance in all recipients.

The CDR3 sequence is 11 residues long. Germline assignment: CDR1 GTSNPN and CDR2 SVGIG (reference sequence). Trimming pared 5 bases from V and 7 bases from J, leaving 11 bases between. Sequencing used immunoSEQ multiplex PCR; TCRdb keeps in-frame clones, though not all of them. The sample yields approximately 32,000 clones, around 94% seen once. Study results and caveats: Peak levels of circulating GvH clones tracked with early post-transplant HvG declines.

The genes are TRBV30 and TRBJ1-1; perhaps TRBD1 as D (5 bases). The source is a human patient who received an intestinal transplant, so some T cells may come from the graft donor. The specimen was PBMCs, collected 16 days after intestinal transplant. The CDR3 spells CAWEPGHEAFF. The DNA for the CDR3 is TGTGCCTGGGAACCGGGGCATGAAGCTTTCTTT.